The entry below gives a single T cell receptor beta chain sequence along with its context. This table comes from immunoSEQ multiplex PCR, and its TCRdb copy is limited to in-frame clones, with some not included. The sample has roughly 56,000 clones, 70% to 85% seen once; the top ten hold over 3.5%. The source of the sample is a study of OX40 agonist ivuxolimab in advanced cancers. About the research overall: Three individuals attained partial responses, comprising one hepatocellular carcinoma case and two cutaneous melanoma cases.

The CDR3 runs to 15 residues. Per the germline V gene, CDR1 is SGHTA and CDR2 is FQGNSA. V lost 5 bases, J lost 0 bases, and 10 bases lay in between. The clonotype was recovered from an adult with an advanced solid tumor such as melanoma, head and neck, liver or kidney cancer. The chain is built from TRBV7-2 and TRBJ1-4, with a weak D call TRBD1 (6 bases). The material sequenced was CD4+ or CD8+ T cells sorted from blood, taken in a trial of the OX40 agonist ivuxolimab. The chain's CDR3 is CASSPQGTTNEKLFF. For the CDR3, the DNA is TGTGCCAGCAGCCCTCAGGGGACAACTAATGAAAAACTGTTTTTT.